This passage covers 21 T cell receptor beta chains from one sample sequenced in a study of cytomegalovirus exposure and HLA in healthy donors. Profiling relied on immunoSEQ multiplex PCR, and the TCRdb table lists in-frame clones only, not all of them. The data contain about 240,000 clones, about 86% of them singletons. The sample was PBMCs. Receptors originate from a man younger than 35 in good health and CMV-seronegative.

This chain links TRBV4-3 with TRBJ2-2, with D uncertain. This CDR3 has 13 residues. Trimming shortened V by 0 bases and J by 6 bases, and 5 bases separated the two germline ends. Per germline, CDR1 LGHNA and CDR2 YSLEER. The DNA for the CDR3 is TGCGCCAGCAGCCAAGAGTCTGCCGGGGAGCTGTTTTTT. Protein: CASSQESAGELFF.

The chain uses TRBV6-5 and TRBJ1-2, with a weak D call TRBD1 (6 bases). In germline, CDR1 is MNHEY, CDR2 SVGAGI. This CDR3 is built from 11 residues. With 5 bases removed from V and 8 bases from J, the gap between germline ends came to 9 bases. CDR3 in amino acids: CASSTGNGYTF. In DNA form, the CDR3 reads TGTGCCAGCAGTACAGGGAACGGCTACACCTTC.

CDR3: CASSSGTSGYEQYF. The CDR3 bases are TGTGCCAGTAGTTCGGGGACTAGCGGCTACGAGCAGTACTTC. The chain carries TRBV19 and TRBJ2-7; 11 nucleotides match TRBD2. Trimming cost V 5 bases and J 3 bases; bases outside gene matches: 3. Looked up from germline, CDR1 is LNHDA and CDR2 is SQIVND (reference sequence). The length of the CDR3 is 14 residues.

V and J are TRBV14 and TRBJ2-5; 7 bases map to TRBD1. The CDR3 loop spans 14 amino acids. The germline CDR1 and CDR2 sequences are SGHDN and FVKESK. V lost 4 bases to trimming and J lost 7 bases; unmatched junction nucleotides: 9. CDR3 bases: TGTGCCAGCAGCCCCGGGACAGCACCTGGGACCCAGTACTTC. This gives the protein CASSPGTAPGTQYF.

The chain joins TRBV11-2 to TRBJ1-6; a weak D match, TRBD1 (5 bases). CDR1 is SGHAT and CDR2 is FQNNGV in the germline V gene. With 5 bases removed from V and 8 bases from J, the gap between germline ends came to 16 bases. There are 15 residues in the CDR3. The CDR3 nucleotides read TGTGCCAGCAGCAAACCCGGGACTCGGGATTCACCCCTCCACTTT. Its translation: CASSKPGTRDSPLHF. The full variable domain, its missing parts supplied by reference TRBV11-2 and TRBJ1-6, is EAGVAQSPRYKIIEKRQSVAFWCNPISGHATLYWYQQILGQGPKLLIQFQNNGVVDDSQLPKDRFSAERLKGVDSTLKIQPAKLEDSAVYLCASSKPGTRDSPLHFGNGTRLTVT.

The rearrangement links TRBV23-1 to TRBJ1-5, with 11 bases fitting TRBD1. TRBV23-1 qualifies as an ORF whose function is uncertain. Germline trimming cut 6 bases from V and 5 bases from J; bases unmatched to any gene: 9. This CDR3 is 16 amino acids long. The CDR3: CASSLWDRGSDQPQHF. The CDR3 nucleotides are TGCGCCAGCAGCCTCTGGGACAGGGGGTCGGATCAGCCCCAGCATTTT.

The chain couples TRBV23-1 to TRBJ2-7; 9 bases are a match to TRBD2. TRBV23-1 is assigned to the ORF class and has an uncertain function. CDR3 length: 15 amino acids. V shed 8 bases and J 7 bases; nucleotides not matched to a gene: 15. The CDR3 DNA follows: TGCGCCAGCCCCGGGGGGGCGGGAGGGCCTATAGAGCAGTACTTC. This codes for CASPGGAGGPIEQYF.

J is TRBJ1-2 and V is TRBV7-9, with TRBD1 as a possible D gene (5 bases). Germline values: CDR1 SEHNR, CDR2 FQNEAQ (reference sequence). The ends were cut back, 3 bases at V and 5 bases at J, with 13 bases in the middle. The length of the CDR3 is 14 residues. This CDR3 reads CASSFTSDNYGYTF. CDR3 sequence (DNA): TGTGCCAGCAGCTTCACGTCGGACAATTATGGCTACACCTTC.

J is TRBJ1-4 and V is TRBV7-9; 8 positions match TRBD1. Trimming at V came to 5 bases and at J to 6 bases, leaving 5 bases not matched to a gene. The CDR3 has 14 amino acids. The germline V gene encodes CDR1 SEHNR and CDR2 FQNEAQ (reference sequence). As DNA, the CDR3 is TGTGCCAGCAGCCCGGACAGGGCGGATGAAAAACTGTTTTTT. Translation: CASSPDRADEKLFF.

The CDR3 DNA is TGTGCCAGCGGGCAGGAAAGCTCACCCCTCCACTTT. Its protein product is CASGQESSPLHF. The chain has TRBV28 and TRBJ1-6; D is undetermined. The length of the CDR3 is 12 residues. The germline V and J ends were trimmed by 8 bases and 10 bases, with 12 bases remaining between them. Looked up from germline, CDR1 is MDHEN and CDR2 is SYDVKM.

The rearrangement uses TRBV7-2 and TRBJ2-7, with TRBD2 matching 8 bases. With 4 bases clipped from V and 0 bases from J, the junction kept 5 bases outside the gene matches. Germline CDR1 and CDR2: SGHTA and FQGNSA. The CDR3 sequence is 15 residues long. CDR3 loop: CASSSTGGSSYEQYF. Written as DNA, the CDR3 is TGTGCCAGCAGCTCCACGGGGGGGAGCTCCTACGAGCAGTACTTC.

The chain carries TRBV18 and TRBJ2-7, with 9 bases that match TRBD1. Looked up from germline, CDR1 is KGHSH and CDR2 is LQKENI. The CDR3 extends over 14 amino acids. With V trimmed by 8 bases and J by 4 bases, 9 bases remained unmatched. The CDR3 nucleotides are TGTGCCAGCAGTACCGGGACAGGGACATACGAGCAGTACTTC. Translated, it gives CASSTGTGTYEQYF.

The rearrangement uses TRBV9 and TRBJ2-7; TRBD2 is a possible D gene (5 bases). The CDR3 loop spans 15 amino acids. CDR1 and CDR2 (germline): SGDLS, YYNGEE. Between the trimmed V and J ends, which lost 0 bases and 5 bases, there was a span of 15 bases. The CDR3 protein is CASSVGGILAHEQYF. The DNA for the CDR3 is TGTGCCAGCAGCGTAGGTGGTATTCTAGCCCACGAGCAGTACTTC.

This chain connects TRBV7-2 to TRBJ2-5; 13 bases fit TRBD2. The CDR3 is made up of 15 amino acids. V shed 3 bases, J shed 4 bases, and the junction held 2 bases outside the gene matches. The germline gives CDR1 SGHTA, CDR2 FQGNSA. CDR3 loop: CASSFGLAGVETQYF. DNA of the CDR3: TGTGCCAGCAGCTTCGGACTAGCGGGAGTAGAGACCCAGTACTTC.

The chain links TRBV2 to TRBJ2-3; 11 positions agree with TRBD2. CDR3 length: 13 residues. The germline CDR1 and CDR2 sequences are SNHLY and FYNNEI. Trimming removed 8 bases from V and 4 bases from J; junction bases left unmatched: 2. CDR3 nucleotides: TGTGCCAGCCGACTAGCGGGGTCAGATACGCAGTATTTT. This gives the protein CASRLAGSDTQYF.

This clone has just one count. The chain uses TRBV28 and TRBJ2-1; a weak D match, TRBD1 (5 bases). The CDR3 spans 15 residues. The germline V and J ends were trimmed by 2 bases and 1 base, with 9 bases remaining between them. The V gene's germline CDR1 is MDHEN and CDR2 SYDVKM. For the CDR3, the DNA is TGTGCCAGCAGTTTAAGGGGTAGTTCCTACAATGAGCAGTTCTTC. Translating gives CASSLRGSSYNEQFF.

As regards this clone: The sample carries other DNA sequences with the same CDR3. The gene calls are TRBV28 and TRBJ1-3; D perhaps matches TRBD1 (6 bases). The V and J ends lost 3 bases and 4 bases respectively, with 13 bases between them. Germline values: CDR1 MDHEN, CDR2 SYDVKM. This CDR3 is 15 amino acids long. The CDR3, as DNA: TGTGCCAGCAGTTTGGGGGGGGCGCGGGGAAACACCATATATTTT. It codes for CASSLGGARGNTIYF.

V is TRBV6-5 and J is TRBJ1-1; D not resolved. V lost 0 bases and J lost 3, with 14 bases in between. The CDR3 loop spans 16 amino acids. CDR1 MNHEY and CDR2 SVGAGI come from the germline V gene. The CDR3 here is CASSYSAGDWDTEAFF. The CDR3 DNA follows: TGTGCCAGCAGTTACTCGGCGGGTGATTGGGACACTGAAGCTTTCTTT.

The chain recombines TRBV6-5 with TRBJ2-2; TRBD2 might be the D (6 bases). CDR1 is MNHEY and CDR2 is SVGAGI in the germline V gene. CDR3 length equals 14 residues. With 2 bases removed from V and 4 bases from J, the gap between germline ends came to 8 bases. The CDR3 loop reads CASSYDSGTGELFF. CDR3 DNA: TGTGCCAGCAGTTACGATAGCGGCACCGGGGAGCTGTTTTTT.

V gene TRBV28 combines with J gene TRBJ2-2; TRBD2 agrees at 7 bases. V trimming: 3 bases; J trimming: 7 bases; junction bases outside the gene matches: 5. CDR1 and CDR2 from the germline V gene are MDHEN and SYDVKM. This CDR3 spans 14 amino acids. CDR3 sequence: CASSFWGGSGELFF. CDR3 sequence (DNA): TGTGCCAGCAGTTTCTGGGGAGGGAGCGGGGAGCTGTTTTTT. Using reference TRBV28 and TRBJ2-2 for the parts outside the CDR3, the full variable domain is DVKVTQSSRYLVKRTGEKVFLECVQDMDHENMFWYRQDPGLGLRLIYFSYDVKMKEKGDIPEGYSVSREKKERFSLILESASTNQTSMYLCASSFWGGSGELFFGEGSRLTVL.

V is TRBV5-1 and J is TRBJ1-1, with a tentative D call TRBD1 (6 bases). Per germline, CDR1 SGHRS and CDR2 YFSETQ. V was cut by 3 bases and J by 1 base, with 10 bases left in between. The CDR3 loop spans 14 amino acids. CDR3 sequence (DNA): TGCGCCAGCAGCTCGGACAGTACGAACACTGAAGCTTTCTTT. Protein sequence: CASSSDSTNTEAFF.